Described below is a single T cell receptor (beta chain) sequence and its context. These data are taken from a study of blood T cell repertoires in COVID-19. Whole-study context: Both acute and convalescent COVID-19 samples were obtained from the United States, Italy and Spain. In each case, the material was cDNA or gDNA derived from T cells, B-cell-depleted T cells, or PBMCs.

CDR3 size: 18 residues. Germline assignment: CDR1 SGHVS and CDR2 FQNEAQ. The germline V and J ends were trimmed by 4 bases and 2 bases, with 21 bases remaining between them. Authors' processing steps: From reference gene primer amplification, estimates of nucleated cell counts were derived. Generated by immunoSEQ multiplex PCR, the TCRdb table keeps only in-frame clones and is missing some. Clonal size and the V and J genes are those of that table, whereas D and trimming came from the DNA. Of tens of thousands of clones in the sample, just under 85% were seen once. This TCR came from a man between 65 and 79 years old with acute or convalescent COVID-19. Material: peripheral blood. This chain joins TRBV7-8 and TRBJ1-3; unclear D gene. The CDR3: CASSSDSGGLSAGNTIYF. In nucleotides, the CDR3 is TGTGCCAGCAGCTCCGATTCGGGAGGACTTTCCGCTGGAAACACCATATATTTT.